Following are 25 T cell receptor beta chains from one sample sequenced in a study of glioma-infiltrating T cells after dendritic cell vaccination. Time point given: after dendritic cell vaccination, including at tumor progression/relapse. TCRdb's table, derived via immunoSEQ multiplex PCR, lists solely in-frame clones and lacks some. The data show 85,000 to 100,000 clones, approximately 80% seen once. Here the sequenced sample was blood, taken after dendritic cell vaccination. Every receptor here comes from a human donor with glioblastoma.

V usage is TRBV25-1 and J usage is TRBJ1-2, with TRBD1 identical over 9 bases. This CDR3 region has 14 residues. J gave up 8 bases and V 2 bases, and 6 bases lay outside the gene matches. From germline, CDR1 is MGHDK and CDR2 SYGVNS. The CDR3 DNA is TGTGCCAGCAGTGAACCTTGGGACAGGGAGGGCTACACCTTC. The encoded protein is CASSEPWDREGYTF.

The chain carries TRBV9 and TRBJ1-2; 9 positions agree with TRBD1. This CDR3 region has 20 residues. The V and J ends lost 3 bases and 2 bases, in that order; junction bases with no gene match: 20. Germline V gene sequence: CDR1 SGDLS, CDR2 YYNGEE. The CDR3 DNA is TGTGCCAGCAGCGGGGGGACAGGGTCTAGGGCCCGGGTCCTAAACTATGGCTACACCTTC. This codes for CASSGGTGSRARVLNYGYTF.

This sequence joins TRBV28 and TRBJ2-7; 9 nucleotides line up with TRBD1. The ends lost 7 bases at V and 2 bases at J; junction bases unmatched: 9. The germline V gene encodes CDR1 MDHEN and CDR2 SYDVKM. The CDR3 is 15 amino acids. The CDR3: CASTPAGTGTYEQYF. The CDR3 DNA follows: TGTGCCAGCACCCCGGCGGGGACAGGGACCTACGAGCAGTACTTC.

The rearrangement joins TRBV6-1 to TRBJ1-4; TRBD1 agrees at 8 bases. The V gene end was trimmed by 4 bases and the J gene end by 5 bases; junction bases not matched to a gene: 6. Germline CDR1 is MNHNS and CDR2 is SASEGT. The CDR3 totals 15 residues. The CDR3 is CASSGAGGGNEKLFF. CDR3 nucleotides: TGTGCCAGCAGTGGGGCAGGGGGCGGAAATGAAAAACTGTTTTTT.

This rearrangement joins TRBV21-1 to TRBJ1-5; the table's TRBD1 call for D was not verified on the DNA. TRBV21-1 represents a pseudogene. This CDR3 has 17 residues. CDR3 in amino acids: CASSSETGFNSNQPQHF. CDR3 in DNA: TGTGCCAGCAGCAGCGAGACAGGGTTCAATAGCAATCAGCCCCAGCATTTT.

The chain couples TRBV23-1 to TRBJ2-1, with a tentative D call TRBD2 (5 bases). TRBV23-1 is noted as an ORF with a role that remains uncertain. The CDR3 has 16 amino acids. V shed 0 bases and J shed 7 bases, with 16 bases lying between them. The DNA for the CDR3 is TGCGCCAGCAGTCAATCGTTAGGGAGTCCCGCGAATGAGCAGTTCTTC. Translated: CASSQSLGSPANEQFF.

This sequence joins TRBV6-1 and TRBJ2-7, with 7 bases lining up with TRBD2. The CDR3 runs 14 residues. CDR1 MNHNS and CDR2 SASEGT come from the germline V gene. The ends lost 5 bases at V and 3 bases at J; junction bases unmatched: 7. DNA for the CDR3: TGTGCCAGCAGTTCTAGCGGACCAGACTACGAGCAGTACTTC. This sequence encodes CASSSSGPDYEQYF.

The rearrangement uses TRBV5-1 and TRBJ2-5, with 7 bases that match TRBD1. Per the germline V gene, CDR1 is SGHRS and CDR2 is YFSETQ. The CDR3 has 13 residues. The trim removed 0 bases at V and 5 bases at J, leaving 1 base unmatched. CDR3 loop: CASSLGQGETQYF. DNA of the CDR3: TGCGCCAGCAGCTTGGGACAGGGTGAGACCCAGTACTTC. Supplemented by reference TRBV5-1 and TRBJ2-5, the full variable domain reads KAGVTQTPRYLIKTRGQQVTLSCSPISGHRSVSWYQQTPGQGLQFLFEYFSETQRNKGNFPGRFSGRQFSNSRSEMNVSTLELGDSALYLCASSLGQGETQYFGPGTRLLVL.

The rearrangement joins TRBV6-1 to TRBJ1-2, with D possibly being TRBD1 (6 bases). Germline V gives CDR1 MNHNS, CDR2 SASEGT. Trimming shortened V by 6 bases and J by 8 bases, and 19 bases separated the two germline ends. The length of the CDR3 is 14 residues. CDR3 loop: CASRSWAGVIGYTF. DNA of the CDR3: TGTGCCAGCAGGTCTTGGGCAGGGGTAATCGGCTACACCTTC.

The V call is TRBV10-3, the J call TRBJ1-2, with D unclear. V was trimmed by 2 bases and J by 2 bases, leaving 9 bases between them. Germline-derived CDR1 and CDR2 are ENHRY and SYGVKD. CDR3 length: 14 amino acids. The CDR3 DNA reads as TGTGCCATCAGTGAGGCAGGAAACAACTATGGCTACACCTTC. This codes for CAISEAGNNYGYTF.

The V gene is TRBV6-1, the J gene TRBJ1-4, with D perhaps TRBD1 (6 bases). Trimming took 4 bases from V and 5 from J, leaving 11 bases between them. Germline V gene lookup returns CDR1 MNHNS and CDR2 SASEGT. The CDR3 totals 14 residues. DNA for the CDR3: TGTGCCAGCAGTGTAAGAGGGGGAAATGAAAAACTGTTTTTT. It translates to CASSVRGGNEKLFF.

This clone was detected only a few times. The chain recombines TRBV28 with TRBJ2-7, with 13 bases matching TRBD2. The CDR3 consists of 19 residues. V gave up 1 base and J gave up 0 bases; unmatched junction bases: 9. Per germline, CDR1 MDHEN and CDR2 SYDVKM. CDR3 protein: CASSLFGLAGVVSSYEQYF. The CDR3 DNA follows: TGTGCCAGCAGTTTATTCGGACTAGCGGGAGTGGTGAGCTCCTACGAGCAGTACTTC.

The genes are TRBV5-1 and TRBJ2-6; D gene ambiguous. This CDR3 spans 14 amino acids. Trimming removed 0 bases at V and 4 bases at J, with 5 bases between. The V gene's germline CDR1 is SGHRS and CDR2 YFSETQ. The CDR3 DNA is TGCGCCAGCAGCTTGGGAGGAGGGGCCAACGTCCTGACTTTC. Its translation is CASSLGGGANVLTF.

The chain carries TRBV18 and TRBJ1-5; 9 positions agree with TRBD1. The V gene end was trimmed by 4 bases and the J gene end by 8 bases; junction bases not matched to a gene: 6. From germline, CDR1 is KGHSH and CDR2 LQKENI. This CDR3 has 14 residues. Here the CDR3 reads CASSLRQGGKPQHF. The CDR3 DNA reads as TGTGCCAGCTCACTACGACAGGGGGGGAAGCCCCAGCATTTT.

The chain links TRBV19 to TRBJ1-2; TRBD1 is a possible D gene (5 bases). Per germline, CDR1 LNHDA and CDR2 SQIVND (reference sequence). The CDR3 consists of 17 residues. V was shortened by 3 bases and J by 2 bases, with 19 bases between the two germline ends. CDR3 nucleotides: TGTGCCAGTAGTATGGGGCCAGCATTGATACTCAACTATGGCTACACCTTC. It yields the protein CASSMGPALILNYGYTF.

The rearrangement uses TRBV19 and TRBJ1-5, with TRBD1 identical over 7 bases. CDR1 and CDR2 from the germline V gene are LNHDA and SQIVND (reference sequence). The CDR3 runs 15 residues. The trim removed 5 bases at V and 7 bases at J, leaving 11 bases unmatched. The CDR3: CASSANQGVGQPQHF. The CDR3 DNA follows: TGTGCCAGTAGTGCGAACCAGGGGGTTGGGCAGCCCCAGCATTTT.

The chain combines TRBV5-1 with TRBJ2-1; weak D call: TRBD1 (5 bases). CDR3 length: 14 residues. Trimming stripped 0 bases from V and 7 bases from J, with 11 bases between. Germline values: CDR1 SGHRS, CDR2 YFSETQ. The CDR3 bases are TGCGCCAGCAGCTTGGCAGGGTATGGAAATGAGCAGTTCTTC. It is translated as CASSLAGYGNEQFF.

This chain uses TRBV6-1 with TRBJ1-4, with 10 nucleotides matching TRBD1. V was pared by 2 bases and J by 8 bases, with 5 bases of the junction left unmatched. CDR1 is MNHNS and CDR2 is SASEGT in the germline V gene. This CDR3 has 15 residues. The CDR3, as DNA: TGTGCCAGCAGTGAATTTGGGACAGGGGTGGAAAAACTGTTTTTT. Its translation is CASSEFGTGVEKLFF.

The chain links TRBV7-9 to TRBJ2-7, with 7 bases lining up with TRBD2. This CDR3 contains 14 residues. The germline CDR1 and CDR2 sequences are SEHNR and FQNEAQ (reference sequence). With V trimmed by 3 bases and J by 9 bases, 11 bases remained unmatched. CDR3 region: CASSFGTTITTQYF. The CDR3 coding sequence is TGTGCCAGCAGCTTTGGGACTACCATTACGACGCAGTACTTC.

The chain combines TRBV9 with TRBJ2-7; D gene unclear. The CDR3 is 15 amino acids. Per germline, CDR1 SGDLS and CDR2 YYNGEE. Trimming pared 1 base from V and 4 bases from J, leaving 15 bases between. In DNA, the CDR3 is TGTGCCAGCAGCGTACATCCATACCGAGGTTACGAGCAGTACTTC. It yields the protein CASSVHPYRGYEQYF.

The rearrangement uses TRBV6-5 and TRBJ2-3; TRBD2 aligns across 11 bases. This CDR3 region has 15 residues. The trim removed 6 bases at V and 1 base at J, leaving 3 bases unmatched. CDR1 MNHEY and CDR2 SVGAGI come from the germline V gene. In DNA form, the CDR3 reads TGTGCCAGCAGCCGGGGACTAGCGGGCACAGATACGCAGTATTTT. Its translation: CASSRGLAGTDTQYF.

The chain joins TRBV4-1 to TRBJ2-3; no clear D gene. V was shortened by 0 bases and J by 4 bases, with 11 bases between the two germline ends. Germline assignment: CDR1 MGHRA and CDR2 YSYEKL. The CDR3 is 15 residues long. The CDR3 reads CASSQDLGSPDTQYF. CDR3 DNA sequence: TGCGCCAGCAGCCAAGATCTAGGTAGCCCAGATACGCAGTATTTT.

This clone came up a few times. The rearrangement links TRBV10-3 to TRBJ1-5, with D perhaps matching TRBD1 (6 bases). V was cut by 11 bases and J by 3 bases, with 11 bases left in between. Per germline, CDR1 ENHRY and CDR2 SYGVKD. The CDR3 sequence is 12 residues long. CDR3 residues: CAARDNNQPQHF. The DNA of the CDR3 is TGTGCCGCCCGGGACAACAATCAGCCCCAGCATTTT.

This clone was seen once. The chain carries TRBV5-1 and TRBJ2-3; 10 bases are shared with TRBD2. Germline trimming cut 3 bases from V and 4 bases from J; bases unmatched to any gene: 5. CDR1 and CDR2 from the germline V gene are SGHRS and YFSETQ. The CDR3 totals 15 residues. The CDR3 DNA reads TGCGCCAGCAGCTCTGCTAGCGGGAGAGCAGATACGCAGTATTTT. Translated, it gives CASSSASGRADTQYF.

The V gene is TRBV18, the J gene TRBJ2-3, with a weak D call TRBD2 (6 bases). This CDR3 contains 18 residues. V lost 0 bases to trimming and J lost 4 bases, with 20 bases between them. Germline loops: CDR1 KGHSH, CDR2 LQKENI. The CDR3 DNA follows: TGTGCCAGCTCACCACCGGTGACGGGCCTTCCGGGGGCAGATACGCAGTATTTT. Its protein is CASSPPVTGLPGADTQYF.